These 2 T cell receptor beta chains were sequenced from one sample in a study of T cells in Graves' hyperthyroidism and ophthalmopathy. It was RNA transcripts that yielded the amplified TCR beta CDR3 regions. TCR CDR3 regions were first amplified by RT-PCR with HTBI primers. TCRdb called the multiplex PCR reads again in MiXCR, with one record for every CDR3 protein. The sample has fewer than 750,000 distinct CDR3 sequences, around 46% seen once. The sample consisted of peripheral blood or thyroid tissue (not recorded which). The receptors were sampled from a woman in her late teens or twenties with Graves' hyperthyroidism.

The genes are TRBV24-1 and TRBJ1-2; D is perhaps TRBD1 (5 bases). The CDR3 spans 15 residues. Germline V gives CDR1 KGHDR, CDR2 SFDVKD. V was trimmed by 4 bases and J by 3 bases, leaving 14 bases between them. CDR3 sequence: CATSEPAGGDYGYTF. The CDR3 coding sequence is TGTGCCACCAGTGAGCCGGCTGGAGGGGACTATGGCTACACCTTC.

This clonotype was observed many times. The chain recombines TRBV19 with TRBJ1-6; 10 nucleotides agree with TRBD1. Germline CDR1 reads LNHDA; CDR2 reads SQIVND (reference sequence). With V trimmed by 3 bases and J by 10 bases, 12 bases remained unmatched. This CDR3 region has 17 residues. The CDR3 sequence is CASSIKGQGIRGSPLHF. The CDR3 nucleotides read TGTGCCAGTAGTATTAAGGGACAGGGGATACGAGGATCACCCCTCCACTTT.